This T cell receptor beta chain was recorded in a study of shared clonotypes between healthy human individuals. Study background: Three plates were used per donor for CD4 naive, three for CD4 memory, two for CD8 naive and one for CD8 memory. Study results and limitations: What naive subsets generally showed was a larger estimated richness than memory subsets showed. Non-shared clonotypes were found to have lower generation probabilities than the clonotypes that were shared by all four of the sorted-subset donors.

V was clipped by 5 bases and J by 0 bases, with 14 bases between them. This CDR3 has 15 amino acids. Germline V CDR1 and CDR2: SGHTA, FQGTGA. As for this clone: Its antigen is not identified.

CD4+ cell separation produced CD45RA+ naive and CD45RA-negative memory subsets. The protocol was immunoSEQ multiplex PCR, while the TCRdb copy is restricted to in-frame clones and leaves out a portion. The repertoire holds about 1.1 million clones, approximately 80% seen once, with around 0.47% in the top ten. The chain links TRBV7-3 to TRBJ2-7; weak D call: TRBD2 (5 bases). The sequencing sample was made of memory CD4+ T cells from PBMCs. Indicated subset: CD45RA-negative fraction. The receptor was isolated from a man younger than 35 in good health. Some clones in this sample may be carry-over from other donors' samples. The CDR3 loop is CASSPGRGTSYEQYF. Written as DNA, the CDR3 is TGTGCCAGCAGCCCCGGACGGGGAACCTCCTACGAGCAGTACTTC.